This TCR beta chain was recovered during a study of cytomegalovirus exposure and HLA in healthy donors. Study-wide findings and caveats: Presence/absence analyses assumed roughly uniform sequencing depth across donors. V- and J-gene trimming of TCR beta was linked (in a later analysis) to a missense DCLRE1C variant.

The PCR was carried out with 60 Vbeta primers and 13 Jbeta primers. Data came from immunoSEQ multiplex PCR; TCRdb stores just in-frame clones and leaves some out. The sample yields fewer than 200,000 clones, 81% seen once. This CDR3 is 12 amino acids long. Per the germline V gene, CDR1 is SEHNR and CDR2 is FQNEAQ (reference sequence). Trimming pared 6 bases from V and 4 bases from J, leaving 10 bases between. Regarding this clone: Its antigen is still unknown.

The V call is TRBV7-9, the J call TRBJ2-7; D remains ambiguous. The clonotype originates from a woman aged 45-65 years in good health and CMV-seronegative. The sequencing input was PBMCs. The CDR3 spells CASSSTAYEQYF. The DNA of the CDR3 is TGTGCCAGCAGTTCTACAGCATACGAGCAGTACTTC.